A single sample gave rise to the 24 T cell receptor beta chains below, sequenced in a study of T cells in Graves' hyperthyroidism and ophthalmopathy. There were TCR beta CDR3 regions amplified from RNA transcripts. The HTBI primer set was used in a first-round RT-PCR of the TCR CDR3. MiXCR was run by TCRdb on the multiplex PCR reads, yielding one entry per CDR3 protein. The table has hundreds of thousands of distinct CDR3 sequences, around a sixth seen once. Source material: blood. The receptors stem from a woman aged 50 to 60 with Graves' hyperthyroidism that later progressed to Graves' ophthalmopathy.

The CDR3 here is CASSLAQGLYEQYF. The CDR3 coding sequence is TGCGCCAGCAGCTTAGCGCAGGGGCTCTACGAGCAGTACTTC. The gene calls are TRBV5-1 and TRBJ2-7; possibly TRBD1 for D (6 bases). Germline CDR1 SGHRS, CDR2 YFSETQ. V was shortened by 2 bases and J by 3 bases, with 12 bases between the two germline ends. The CDR3 contains 14 residues.

The chain couples TRBV11-2 to TRBJ2-3, with 8 bases identical to TRBD2. V dropped 7 bases and J dropped 6; count of bases not matched to a gene: 6. This CDR3 is built from 13 residues. Germline V gives CDR1 SGHAT, CDR2 FQNNGV. CDR3 region: CASTGGMVDTQYF. CDR3 DNA: TGTGCCAGCACGGGGGGGATGGTGGATACGCAGTATTTT.

This clonotype was observed at least ten times. The chain couples TRBV12-5 to TRBJ1-2, with 12 nucleotides matching TRBD1. Looked up from germline, CDR1 is LGHNT and CDR2 is FRNRAP. The CDR3 has 14 residues. J lost 6 bases, V lost 4 bases, and 3 bases had no gene match. The CDR3 bases are TGTGCTAGTGGTTCCGGGACAGGGGGCGATGGCTACACCTTC. Its protein is CASGSGTGGDGYTF.

This clonotype was detected a few times. The chain couples TRBV4-1 to TRBJ2-3, with TRBD1 matching 7 bases. V dropped 1 base and J dropped 6; count of bases not matched to a gene: 7. Germline CDR1 is MGHRA and CDR2 is YSYEKL. This CDR3 spans 15 amino acids. CDR3 region: CASSQVLGGKDTQYF. The CDR3 DNA is TGCGCCAGCAGCCAAGTCCTAGGGGGCAAGGATACGCAGTATTTT.

This clonotype was picked up many times. Written as DNA, the CDR3 is TGTGCCAGCAGTTTCGCAACCCGGAAGGAAAAACTGTTTTTT. This translates into CASSFATRKEKLFF. This chain connects TRBV27 to TRBJ1-4; D not certain. The CDR3 spans 14 residues. The V end lost 3 bases, the J end lost 8 bases, and 13 bases lay between the germline ends. Germline V gene lookup returns CDR1 MNHEY and CDR2 SMNVEV (reference sequence).

There are a few counts of this clonotype. The V and J genes are TRBV14 and TRBJ1-2; D is unclear. V lost 1 base, J lost 3 bases, and 6 bases lay in between. The CDR3 extends over 13 amino acids. CDR1 and CDR2 (germline): SGHDN, FVKESK. In nucleotides, the CDR3 is TGTGCCAGCAGCCAAGTCGGGTACTATGGCTACACCTTC. It is translated as CASSQVGYYGYTF. The full variable domain, rest sourced from reference TRBV14 and TRBJ1-2, is EAGVTQFPSHSVIEKGQTVTLRCDPISGHDNLYWYRRVMGKEIKFLLHFVKESKQDESGMPNNRFLAERTGGTYSTLKVQPAELEDSGVYFCASSQVGYYGYTFGSGTRLTVV.

This clonotype was observed a few times. The chain has TRBV19 and TRBJ1-5; no firm D call. V lost 9 bases to trimming and J lost 0 bases, with 15 bases between them. The CDR3 totals 15 residues. CDR1 is LNHDA, CDR2 SQIVND, per germline (reference sequence). CDR3 sequence (DNA): TGTGCCAGCCGGAATGGGCACAATAGCAATCAGCCCCAGCATTTT. Its protein product is CASRNGHNSNQPQHF.

This clonotype was picked up a small number of times. V gene TRBV3-1 combines with J gene TRBJ1-2; D not resolved. V dropped 4 bases and J dropped 0 bases, with 12 bases sitting between them. Germline CDR1 LGHDT, CDR2 YNNKEL (reference sequence). This CDR3 spans 15 amino acids. CDR3 protein: CASSRRAGSNYGYTF. CDR3 nucleotide sequence: TGTGCCAGCAGCCGGAGGGCCGGATCTAACTATGGCTACACCTTC.

This clonotype was seen ten or more times. The rearrangement uses TRBV3-1 and TRBJ2-1, with D hard to call. Germline-derived CDR1 and CDR2 are LGHDT and YNNKEL (reference sequence). The CDR3 spans 16 residues. The V end lost 0 bases, the J end lost 0 bases, and 9 bases lay between the germline ends. CDR3 protein: CASSQDWDPSYNEQFF. CDR3 coding DNA: TGTGCCAGCAGCCAAGATTGGGATCCCTCCTACAATGAGCAGTTCTTC.

The V gene is TRBV10-3, the J gene TRBJ2-1; 9 bases align to TRBD1. This CDR3 is 16 amino acids long. The V gene end was trimmed by 6 bases and the J gene end by 2 bases; junction bases not matched to a gene: 8. Germline CDR1 ENHRY, CDR2 SYGVKD. In DNA, the CDR3 is TGTGCCATCAGGGGGTTGACAGGGGGTCCCTACAATGAGCAGTTCTTC. Its translation: CAIRGLTGGPYNEQFF.

Ten or more counts support this clonotype. V and J are TRBV11-2 and TRBJ1-1, with D hard to call. The germline V gene encodes CDR1 SGHAT and CDR2 FQNNGV. The CDR3 contains 13 residues. Deletions cut 3 bases from V and 8 bases from J, with 13 bases between. The CDR3 loop is CASSFSSDWEAFF. The CDR3, as DNA: TGTGCCAGCAGCTTCTCTTCGGATTGGGAAGCTTTCTTT.

As for this clonotype: A much larger clone lies one base from this, so it may be a read error. V and J are TRBV27 and TRBJ1-2, with D tentatively TRBD1 (5 bases). The V gene's germline CDR1 is MNHEY and CDR2 SMNVEV (reference sequence). This CDR3 has 16 amino acids. The DNA for the CDR3 is TGTGCCAGCAGTCCATACTCCGGGACCGGCTACTATGGCTGCACCTTC. Its protein product is CASSPYSGTGYYGCTF.

In this sample, this clonotype turned up many times. CDR3 loop: CASSYRRGLVADTQYF. Written as DNA, the CDR3 is TGTGCCAGCAGTTACAGACGAGGGTTAGTTGCTGATACGCAGTATTTT. The rearrangement uses TRBV6-5 and TRBJ2-3; a possible D gene is TRBD2 (5 bases). V lost 2 bases to trimming and J lost 6 bases, with 18 bases between them. CDR3 size: 16 residues. Germline V CDR1 and CDR2: MNHEY, SVGAGI.

The V gene is TRBV18, the J gene TRBJ1-3; maybe TRBD1 (6 bases). V gave up 0 bases and J gave up 2 bases, with 11 bases separating them. Germline-derived CDR1 and CDR2 are KGHSH and LQKENI. The CDR3 runs to 16 residues. The CDR3 DNA follows: TGTGCCAGCTCACCACCGCGGACAGACACTGGAAACACCATATATTTT. It specifies CASSPPRTDTGNTIYF.

This clonotype appeared a single time. The J gene is TRBJ2-2, the V gene TRBV24-1; the D is unclear. The germline V gene has CDR1 KGHDR and CDR2 SFDVKD. The CDR3 is made up of 18 amino acids. The germline V and J ends were trimmed by 5 bases and 2 bases, with 20 bases remaining between them. The CDR3 DNA reads as TGTGCCACCAGTGCCAGCGCCCCCCCGGGCCTAAACACCGGGGAGCTGTTTTTT. Its translation: CATSASAPPGLNTGELFF.

This clonotype was found many times. V gene TRBV5-1 combines with J gene TRBJ2-2, with D perhaps being TRBD1 or TRBD2 (5 bases each). The CDR3 is 13 residues long. V lost 3 bases to trimming and J lost 4 bases, with 7 bases between them. Germline CDR1 reads SGHRS; CDR2 reads YFSETQ. This chain's CDR3 is CASSSRGTGELFF. The CDR3, as DNA: TGCGCCAGCAGCTCGAGGGGCACCGGGGAGCTGTTTTTT.

This clonotype has just a few counts. The CDR3 protein is CASSDRYNSPLHF. The CDR3 bases are TGTGCCAGCAGCGACAGGTATAATTCACCCCTCCACTTT. V usage is TRBV5-6 and J usage is TRBJ1-6; D may be TRBD1 (6 bases). V was cut by 4 bases and J by 4 bases, with 6 bases left in between. This CDR3 is built from 13 residues. Germline values: CDR1 SGHDT, CDR2 YYEEEE.

V is TRBV11-2 and J is TRBJ1-1; D ambiguous. Germline V gene lookup returns CDR1 SGHAT and CDR2 FQNNGV. This CDR3 comprises 15 residues. V was shortened by 6 bases and J by 0 bases, with 14 bases between the two germline ends. CDR3 residues: CASSLTDSLNTEAFF. CDR3 in DNA: TGTGCCAGCAGTTTAACCGACTCTTTGAACACTGAAGCTTTCTTT.

The chain combines TRBV29-1 with TRBJ2-3; D is perhaps TRBD2 (7 bases). Germline CDR1 reads SQVTM; CDR2 reads ANQGSEA. The V gene lost 3 bases and the J gene lost 3 bases, with 16 bases spanning the gap. CDR3 size: 15 residues. The DNA of the CDR3 is TGCAGCGTTGATAGGGGGGGGGGCCGAACAGATACGCAGTATTTT. Protein product: CSVDRGGGRTDTQYF.

On this clonotype itself: A read error may account for a junction end that differs from germline. The chain is built from TRBV18 and TRBJ2-2; 8 bases are a match to TRBD1. This CDR3 is 17 amino acids long. Germline V gene data show CDR1 as KGHSH and CDR2 as LQKENI. The CDR3 loop reads CAGSPPQGAESTGELFF. The CDR3 DNA reads as TGTGCCGGCTCACCACCGCAGGGGGCAGAGAGCACCGGGGAGCTGTTTTTT.

This clonotype was observed a few times. V usage is TRBV11-2 and J usage is TRBJ2-7; TRBD2 matches at 14 bases. V lost 0 bases and J lost 1; bases outside the gene matches: 8. Germline CDR1 SGHAT, CDR2 FQNNGV. The length of the CDR3 is 19 residues. The CDR3 region is CASSLEGTSGGRLSYEQYF. CDR3 sequence (DNA): TGTGCCAGCAGCTTAGAAGGGACTAGCGGGGGCCGGCTATCCTACGAGCAGTACTTC.

The chain is built from TRBV27 and TRBJ2-3, with 13 bases lining up with TRBD2. Germline assignment: CDR1 MNHEY and CDR2 SMNVEV (reference sequence). V was pared by 4 bases and J by 4 bases, with 8 bases of the junction left unmatched. CDR3 length: 17 amino acids. The CDR3 region has the DNA TGTGCCAGCAGTTCGCTACTAGCGGGGGGGCTTGCAGATACGCAGTATTTT. Protein product: CASSSLLAGGLADTQYF.

This clonotype appeared many times. The chain combines TRBV5-1 with TRBJ1-1; a possible D gene is TRBD1 (5 bases). Germline CDR1 reads SGHRS; CDR2 reads YFSETQ. Trimming removed 3 bases at V and 3 bases at J, with 18 bases between. This CDR3 has 16 amino acids. This CDR3 is CASSSQRRGEYTEAFF. The CDR3 DNA reads TGCGCCAGCAGCTCGCAAAGGCGGGGGGAGTACACTGAAGCTTTCTTT.

This clonotype was counted a few times. V and J are TRBV5-1 and TRBJ2-7; D not certain. CDR1 and CDR2 from the germline V gene are SGHRS and YFSETQ. V was shortened by 0 bases and J by 6 bases, with 10 bases between the two germline ends. CDR3 length equals 13 residues. CDR3 protein: CASSLEVGFEQYF. CDR3 bases: TGCGCCAGCAGCTTGGAGGTAGGGTTCGAGCAGTACTTC.